This T cell receptor (beta chain) appears in the sequencing data of a study of PD-L1 blockade in urothelial cancer. Study overall: Enrolled patients had been treated previously with 0 to 3 chemotherapy regimens. Blood samples contained a median about 150,000 T cells.

Profiled with immunoSEQ multiplex PCR; TCRdb holds only in-frame clones, not every one. The sample records 30,000 to 40,000 clones, approximately 90% being singletons. CDR1 is MGHRA, CDR2 YSYEKL, per germline. Unmatched junction bases numbered 6, after V lost 0 bases and J lost 2 bases. The CDR3 spans 16 residues. The chain is built from TRBV4-1 and TRBJ2-5, with 7 bases fitting TRBD1. The clonotype originates from a man between 65 and 85 years old with urothelial cancer. The sequences come from PBMCs, collected around atezolizumab (anti-PD-L1) treatment. The chain's CDR3 is CASSQDHGTAQETQYF. The CDR3 DNA follows: TGCGCCAGCAGCCAAGATCACGGGACAGCACAAGAGACCCAGTACTTC.